This entry features one TCR beta chain sequence. This clone was counted only a few times. Its antigen remains undetermined. No quality values exist for individual bases; no much larger clone is one base distant. The record originates from a study of cytomegalovirus exposure and HLA in healthy donors listed by TCRdb under 2017. With regard to the full study: An earlier analysis of 587 of the donors reported about 260 Gb of sequence data and 117 million unique TCR beta sequences obtained from about 179 million T cells. An early release covering over 500 HLA-typed donors comprised about 300 gigabases of sequencing data and tens of millions of unique TCR sequences. The genetic ancestry cluster associated with self-reported Caucasian donors included over 80% of the roughly 400 genotyped donors. The study was designed to test whether signatures of past pathogen exposure could be identified by cataloging public T cell receptors. The T cell repertoires of several hundred subjects were profiled by immunosequencing and related to cytomegalovirus serostatus. Along with the approximately 600-subject first cohort, a separate validation cohort of approximately 110 different subjects was used. High-throughput TCR immunosequencing, statistical association of individual TCRs with disease status, and machine learning were combined to predict cytomegalovirus infection status. To study patterns of TCR occurrence, a later analysis re-analyzed previously published TCR beta repertoires from several hundred donors and added high-resolution HLA genotyping. Rather than using new phenotypic data, the later analysis identified candidate immune exposures from TCR beta sequences and from how often those sequences occurred across donors. An earlier analysis of 587 of the donors used high-throughput TCR beta sequencing to judge whether each TCR beta V gene segment behaved as functional or pseudogenic. Donor age, sex, ethnicity and CMV serostatus were compiled alongside the repertoire data. A later genetic analysis took genome-wide SNP genotypes for about 55% of the roughly 700 donors and used that subset as a discovery cohort. Every discovery cohort repertoire had been produced on one sequencing platform. HLA typing covered class I and class II loci at four-digit resolution. Typing coverage differed by locus: A, B, C, DRB1 and DQB1 were typed in roughly 620-630 donors, DQA1 in approximately 520, DPA1 in around 610, and DPB1 in 450 to 480. Several DR-DQ haplotypes were handled as single units for association and clustering, since linkage in the cohort was strong. Among around 400 genotyped donors of the cohort, an average of about 240,000 unique TCR beta nucleotide sequences was sequenced per donor, of which 15% to 20% were non-productive. Broader findings and caveats from the paper: A further reported finding was that TCR beta sequences accurately predicted the HLA-A and HLA-B alleles for most subjects in the first cohort. The classifier was reported to diagnose cytomegalovirus status with high specificity and sensitivity in both the original cohort and the validation cohort. A later analysis found that HLA-associated TCR beta chains were more clonally expanded and had lower generation probabilities than equally common non-associated chains. Linkage disequilibrium might explain the correlated functional status among segregating V segments, but an unknown experimental factor could not be excluded. In a later analysis, TCR association rates were found to vary across HLA loci, with the most associated TCRs seen for DRB1 alleles and the fewest for HLA-C alleles. The authors suggested that the approach could potentially be generalized to other disease states and immunological phenotypes. When HLA alleles, especially DR and DQ, strongly co-occurred, TCR associations were difficult to assign to individual alleles. Several of the top co-occurrence clusters appeared to be linked to parvovirus B19, influenza, CMV and Epstein-Barr virus, according to a later analysis. Specific HLA alleles were associated with 18,000 or so TCR beta sequences at a false discovery rate of 0.05 in a later analysis. In vitro tests confirmed that a few of the cytomegalovirus-associated TCR beta chains recognize cytomegalovirus antigens. Compared with the roughly 600-donor mean, donors in an Asian-associated ancestry cluster had fewer N-insertions in productive TCRs, according to a later genetic analysis. A later genetic analysis associated a missense DCLRE1C variant with V-gene and J-gene trimming of TCR beta chains, and an independent cohort replicated the association. The only immune exposure information available for the cohort was CMV serostatus. The earlier analysis of 450 to 700 of the donors excluded seventeen rarely observed V segments, including chromosome 9 orphons, because counts were too low. A group of highly shared sequence variants was considered likely to be a technical artifact of the sequencing pipeline. Most TCR sequences were seen in very few donors, while some public TCRs were found in many individuals. In an earlier analysis of approximately 590 of the donors, most TCR beta V segments appeared in productive rearrangements about 87% or about 30% of the time, broadly matching IMGT annotations. HLA typing was unavailable for some donors at each locus, so association tests used only the typed subset. In this cohort, only TCR beta chains were sequenced, and detectable features were limited by the absence of alpha or paired-chain data. Sequencing depth was assumed to be roughly uniform across donors in the presence/absence analyses, though that assumption may not hold. In the study, 164 TCR beta chains were listed as associated with cytomegalovirus. Most CMV-associated TCR beta chains appeared to be HLA-restricted in a later analysis, and the HLA associations seemed to be driven largely by CMV exposure. The 87-base-pair reads could not distinguish some IMGT-functional V segments, including TRBV6-2 and TRBV6-3, so those segments were excluded.

Trimming costs V 0 bases and J 2 bases, and their ends lie 9 bases apart. Including cysteine and phenylalanine, the CDR3 has 14 amino acids. Only the CDR3 DNA is retained, 42 bases long and in frame from the first base. From a lookup of the germline V gene, CDR1 and CDR2 are SGHRS and YFSETQ. The library was produced with the immunoSEQ multiplex PCR assay. For the multiplex PCR, a mixture combining 60 forward primers for TCR Vbeta segments and 13 reverse primers for TCR Jbeta segments was used. A multiplex PCR assay on genomic DNA amplified the CDR3 region of rearranged TCR beta genes. Amplified TCR beta libraries were sequenced as 87-base-pair reads on the Illumina HiSeq System. Per the source publication's procedure: In a later analysis, tens of millions of unique TCR beta chains were counted across the roughly 610 repertoires, and roughly 10 million of these chains were shared by at least two donors. Raw reads were error-corrected and collapsed into unique sequences with a nearest-neighbor algorithm that merged closely related sequences to remove PCR and sequencing errors. CDR3 sequences were aligned to IMGT reference sequences to assign V, D and J gene segments. For a sequence to be retained, at least a six-nucleotide match to both a V gene segment and a J gene segment was required. Rearrangements were classified as productive when the CDR3 lacked stop codons and remained in frame with V and J, and all other rearrangements were classified as non-productive. Following IMGT convention, CDR3 was defined as the stretch from the second conserved V-encoded cysteine up to the conserved J-encoded phenylalanine. The earlier analysis of 587 of the donors excluded any sequence lacking an unambiguous match to a single V gene segment. An earlier analysis of 587 of the donors classified V segments as functional when productive rearrangements were above 56.7% and as segregating when the standard deviation between donors was above 5%. A statistical classification framework was developed to diagnose cytomegalovirus status using the catalog of TCR beta chain sequences. A later analysis assigned V and J genes by comparing TCR nucleotide sequences with IMGT/GENE-DB human TR gene sequences. A later analysis assigned CDR3 sequences and most-parsimonious VDJ recombination scenarios with the TCRdist pipeline. A later analysis defined each TCR beta chain by its CDR3 amino acid sequence plus V-gene family, and excluded reads lacking a unique V-gene family. As a way to deal with suspected cross-contamination and a sequencing artifact, a later analysis dropped hundreds of nucleotide sequences that were highly shared and had low generation probability. In a later analysis, a clonal expansion index for each public chain was calculated from normalized within-repertoire ranks of inferred template counts. A later analysis computed generation probabilities with a VDJ recombination model fitted to out-of-frame rearrangements, and checked the results against IGoR. In a later analysis, hypergeometric tests were used to score TCR-TCR, TCR-HLA and TCR-CMV co-occurrence, with a repertoire-size bias correction applied to TCR pairs. To estimate false discovery rates, a later analysis permuted the HLA or CMV assignments 20 times. In a later analysis, co-occurring TCRs were grouped using DBSCAN, with TCRdist sequence similarity added in when clustering inside HLA-allele-positive subsets. Repertoires with fewer than 30,000 or more than 120,000 public chains were left out of co-occurrence clustering, as were several repertoires with anomalous nucleotide sharing. Drawn from immuneACCESS, this table holds only the in-frame rearrangements with V and J called that TCRdb kept. Clones are partly lost; checked studies trace under half to an unresolved V gene and leave the rest unexplained. V, J and clone size are taken as reported in that table, and D and trimming were inferred from the DNA itself. This sample lists 65,000 to 100,000 clones; roughly 77% were detected once. The ten largest clonotypes hold roughly 15% of the sample.

The cohort was made up of roughly 670 healthy bone marrow donors. Cohort members were all nominally healthy when sampled, although unrecorded immune exposures were likely present. The donor was CMV seropositive and belonged to the group of some 290 seropositive cohort members. Each donor provided a peripheral blood sample, and peripheral blood mononuclear cells were used for TCR beta sequencing. The Qiagen DNeasy Blood Extraction Kit was used to extract genomic DNA from the blood cell samples. The source of this sequence is a woman in her 40s in good health and CMV-seropositive. The V gene is TRBV5-1 and the J gene is TRBJ2-7; TRBD1 is possibly the D segment (6 matching bases). The specimen was PBMCs. The DNA sequence is as follows: TGCGCCAGCAGCTTGGTACAGGGAGCCTACGAGCAGTACTTC. Its translation is CASSLVQGAYEQYF.